This TCR beta chain is from a study of shared clonotypes between healthy human individuals (dated by TCRdb to the early 2020s). Some background on the complete study: A couple of women and a few men aged 18 to 49 years were included in the cohort. For each donor, three plates each were used for CD4 naive and CD4 memory, two plates were used for CD8 naive, and one plate was used for CD8 memory. To estimate repertoire size and how much clonotype sharing occurs between individuals, the study deeply sequenced the blood TCR repertoires of about five healthy adults. Different laboratories and diverse techniques were used to prepare libraries and sequence TCR repertoires, to increase sequencing depth and limit assay-specific biases. Leukapheresis yielded between about 0.9 and 8.9 billion PBMCs per donor. Results the study describes overall, beyond this receptor: Sampling was limited to blood, and TCR repertoires in tissue likely differ from TCR repertoires in blood. Larger estimated clonotype richness was generally found for naive subsets than for memory subsets. Pairwise subsampling led to the expectation that sequencing depth would affect the degree of clonotype sharing among donors. About 4.5% of naive CD4, approximately 3.7% of naive CD8, 2.3% of memory CD4, and around 0.42% of memory CD8 clonotypes were shared across a few donors. Rarefaction of sorted-subset datasets indicated incomplete sequencing despite the large sequencing depth. Higher generation probabilities were observed for clonotypes shared by all four sorted-subset donors than for non-shared clonotypes. The small number of donors limited the genetic and exposure-history diversity represented.

This clone was seen more than once but under ten times. This receptor's antigen is unknown. No much larger clonotype is one base removed from it; base qualities were not supplied. The donors were healthy, HIV-negative adults with no recently reported acute infections or vaccinations. Every donor was a Caucasian adult residing in Nashville, Tennessee, USA. Magnetic negative selection was used to enrich CD4+ T cells, after which naive cells were positively selected on CD45RA and the negative fraction became the memory subset. Blood was collected by leukapheresis, and PBMCs were isolated by Ficoll-Histopaque density gradient centrifugation and then cryopreserved in liquid nitrogen vapor phase. Purity and quantity of every magnetically sorted T cell population were checked by analytical flow cytometry. From each sorted fraction, genomic DNA was isolated and quantified by UV absorbance on a Nanodrop 2000c.

From the cysteine up to the phenylalanine, the CDR3 has a length of 12 residues. Only the CDR3 region is kept as DNA, spanning 36 bases read in frame from base 1. For CDR1 and CDR2, the germline V gene lists SNHLY and FYNNEI. V drops 7 bases and J drops 5 bases, leaving 11 bases in between. TCR CDR3 regions were amplified from genomic DNA by multiplex PCR using the deep immunoSEQ assay. Extracted genomic DNA from each cell subset was distributed evenly across all wells of several immunoSEQ 96-well plates, and each plate was treated as a replicate. Each replicate PCR for sorted subsets received about 0.2 ug genomic DNA, equal to some 32,000 T cell genomes. The purified libraries were quantified using a Qubit 3.0 fluorometer, sized with a Bioanalyzer 2100, and then quantified again using the KAPA Library Quantification kit. A separate single-read 150-cycle Illumina NextSeq 550 flow cell was used to sequence each immunoSEQ 96-well plate. For the original study's pipeline: Because only junctional sequences without quality scores were contained in the immunoSEQ output, filtering matching that applied to full-length reads could not be performed. To assign V/J genes and CDR3, sequences were annotated using PyIR, a Python wrapper for IgBLAST v1.9, with IMGT germline references. Reads were filtered out if the reads had weak V/J assignments (E-value above 1e-6), no CDR3, stop codons, out-of-frame junctions, or ambiguous translated residues. V3J clonotypes were defined as sequences sharing the same inferred V gene, J gene, and CDR3 amino acid sequence. To compute the percentage overlap between repertoires, the number of shared unique clonotypes was divided by the size of the smaller repertoire. Repertoire richness was assessed with RTK rarefaction, the Chao1 estimator, and Recon v2.1 estimates of unobserved clonotypes. Generation probabilities for all TCRbeta clonotypes obtained by the gDNA method from a handful of donors were computed using OLGA. Drawn from immuneACCESS, this table holds only the in-frame rearrangements with V and J called that TCRdb kept. Clones are partly lost; checked studies trace under half to an unresolved V gene and leave the rest unexplained. The D gene and trimming were derived from the DNA, and the V and J assignments and clone size from that table. The table for this sample lists 170,000 or so clones; approximately 70% of them were counted only once. The ten largest clones capture roughly a tenth of the sample.

The origin of this receptor is a young man in good health. Sequenced: memory CD4+ T cells sorted from blood. The cell subset or site label, as the study defines it: CD45RA-negative fraction. The sequence is built from TRBV2 and TRBJ1-1; no D segment can be confidently identified. In nucleotide form, the sequence is TGTGCCAGCACTCTGCCCGGGACTGAAGCTTTCTTT. Its coded protein is CASTLPGTEAFF.